What follows describes a single TCR beta chain. This sample is drawn from a study of blood T cell repertoires in COVID-19. Overall study context: COVID-19 samples, acute and convalescent, were from the United States, Italy and Spain. The analysed material was cDNA or gDNA that came from T cells, B-cell-depleted T cells, or PBMCs.

Germline lookup yields CDR1 LGHNA and CDR2 YSLEER. The V end lost 3 bases, the J end lost 7 bases, and 24 bases lay between the germline ends. This CDR3 has 17 residues. Assay: immunoSEQ multiplex PCR; the TCRdb copy retains only in-frame clones and omits some. The repertoire holds 200,000 or so clones, with about 88% as singletons. The chain employs TRBV4-3 and TRBJ1-2, with D possibly TRBD1 on 5 matching bases. The sequenced material came from peripheral blood. The TCR originated in a man aged 50-60 years with COVID-19, enrolled during active disease. CDR3 in amino acids: CASSHVSVGVTRGGYTF. CDR3 nucleotides: TGCGCCAGCAGCCATGTTTCGGTGGGGGTAACGCGGGGTGGCTACACCTTC.